This T cell receptor (beta chain) was recovered during a study of blood T cell repertoires in COVID-19. The repertoire was sequenced with immunoSEQ multiplex PCR; TCRdb's copy has only in-frame clones and lacks some. Among 220,000 or so clones, 82% were seen once, and the ten largest hold approximately 8.4%. The TCR comes from a woman older than 75 with COVID-19, enrolled during active disease. Sample: peripheral blood.

The CDR3 DNA follows: TGTGCCAGCAGCGATCCCCGGAGAGCAGGAGGAGCCCAGTACTTC. This codes for CASSDPRRAGGAQYF. This sequence joins TRBV6-5 and TRBJ2-5; tentative D call: TRBD2 (5 bases). V was pared by 6 bases and J by 9 bases, with 23 bases between. The germline gives CDR1 MNHEY, CDR2 SVGAGI. CDR3 length: 15 residues.